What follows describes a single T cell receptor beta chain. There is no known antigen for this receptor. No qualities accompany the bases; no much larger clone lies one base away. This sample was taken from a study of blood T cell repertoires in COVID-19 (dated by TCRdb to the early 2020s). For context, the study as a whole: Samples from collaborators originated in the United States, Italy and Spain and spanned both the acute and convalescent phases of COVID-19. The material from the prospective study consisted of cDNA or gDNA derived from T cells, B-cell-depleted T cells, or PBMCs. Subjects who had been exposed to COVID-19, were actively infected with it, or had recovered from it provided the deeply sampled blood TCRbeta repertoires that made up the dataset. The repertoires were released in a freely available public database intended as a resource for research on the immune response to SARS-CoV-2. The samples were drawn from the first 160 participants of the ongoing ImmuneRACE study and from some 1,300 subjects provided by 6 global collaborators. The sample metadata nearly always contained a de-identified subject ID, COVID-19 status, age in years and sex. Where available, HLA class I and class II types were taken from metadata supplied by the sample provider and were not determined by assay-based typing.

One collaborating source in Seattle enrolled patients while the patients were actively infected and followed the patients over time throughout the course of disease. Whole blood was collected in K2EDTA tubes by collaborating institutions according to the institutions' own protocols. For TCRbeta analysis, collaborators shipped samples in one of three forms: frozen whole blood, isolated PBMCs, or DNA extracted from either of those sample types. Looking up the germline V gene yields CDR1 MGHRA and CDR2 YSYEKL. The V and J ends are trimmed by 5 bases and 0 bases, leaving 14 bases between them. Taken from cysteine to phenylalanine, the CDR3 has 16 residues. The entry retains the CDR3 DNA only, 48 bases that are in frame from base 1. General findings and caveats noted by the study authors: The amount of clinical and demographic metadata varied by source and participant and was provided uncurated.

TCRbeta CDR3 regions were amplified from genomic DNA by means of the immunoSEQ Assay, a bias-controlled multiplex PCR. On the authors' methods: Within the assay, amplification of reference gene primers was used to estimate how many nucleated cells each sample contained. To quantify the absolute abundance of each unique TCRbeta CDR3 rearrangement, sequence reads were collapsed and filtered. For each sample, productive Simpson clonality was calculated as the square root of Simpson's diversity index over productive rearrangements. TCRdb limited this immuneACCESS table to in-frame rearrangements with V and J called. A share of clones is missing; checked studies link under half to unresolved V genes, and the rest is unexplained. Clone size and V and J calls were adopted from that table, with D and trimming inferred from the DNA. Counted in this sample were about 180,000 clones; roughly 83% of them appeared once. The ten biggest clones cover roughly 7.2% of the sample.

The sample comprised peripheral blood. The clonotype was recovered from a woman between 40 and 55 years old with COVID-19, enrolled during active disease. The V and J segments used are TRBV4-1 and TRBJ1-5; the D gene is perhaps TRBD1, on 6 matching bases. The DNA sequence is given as TGCGCCAGCAGCTTAGACAGGTTTCATAGCAATCAGCCCCAGCATTTT. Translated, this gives CASSLDRFHSNQPQHF.